This record concerns one TCR beta chain sequence. The germline V gene encodes CDR1 GTSNPN and CDR2 SVGIG (reference sequence). This CDR3 is 13 amino acids long. V was trimmed by 2 bases and J by 2 bases, leaving 9 bases between them. This entry comes from a study of T cell responses to AZD1222 COVID-19 vaccine. This table comes from immunoSEQ multiplex PCR, and its TCRdb copy is limited to in-frame clones, with some not included. The repertoire holds 60,000 to 80,000 clones, with over 85% as singletons. The starting material was peripheral blood, obtained on day 0 of AZD1222 vaccination. This TCR was sampled from an adult in good health. The chain links TRBV30 to TRBJ1-2; no clear D. In DNA form, the CDR3 reads TGTGCCTGGAGTTCGGACTCGAACTATGGCTACACCTTC. Its protein product is CAWSSDSNYGYTF.